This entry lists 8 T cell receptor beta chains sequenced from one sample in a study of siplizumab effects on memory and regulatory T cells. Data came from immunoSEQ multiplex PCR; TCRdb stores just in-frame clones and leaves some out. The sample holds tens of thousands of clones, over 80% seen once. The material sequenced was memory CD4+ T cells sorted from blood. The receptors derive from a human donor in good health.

The CDR3 spells CASSTYGQGGRDTQYF. The CDR3 nucleotides read TGTGCCAGCAGCACATACGGACAGGGAGGAAGGGATACGCAGTATTTT. The V and J genes are TRBV7-6 and TRBJ2-3, with TRBD1 matching over 8 bases. Germline trimming cut 5 bases from V and 6 bases from J; bases unmatched to any gene: 13. This CDR3 region has 16 residues. Per the germline V gene, CDR1 is SGHVS and CDR2 is FNYEAQ.

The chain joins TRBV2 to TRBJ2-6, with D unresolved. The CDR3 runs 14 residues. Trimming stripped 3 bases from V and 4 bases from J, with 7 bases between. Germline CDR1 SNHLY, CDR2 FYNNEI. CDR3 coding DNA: TGTGCCAGCAGTGAGGGTGCCGGGGCCAACGTCCTGACTTTC. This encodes CASSEGAGANVLTF.

Here the CDR3 DNA reads TGTGCCAGCAGCTGGCTGGGACAGACTGAAGCTTTCTTT. It encodes CASSWLGQTEAFF. J is TRBJ1-1 and V is TRBV27; the match to TRBD1 covers 7 bases. The V and J ends lost 6 bases and 5 bases, in that order; junction bases with no gene match: 6. The length of the CDR3 is 13 residues. CDR1 is MNHEY, CDR2 SMNVEV, per germline (reference sequence).

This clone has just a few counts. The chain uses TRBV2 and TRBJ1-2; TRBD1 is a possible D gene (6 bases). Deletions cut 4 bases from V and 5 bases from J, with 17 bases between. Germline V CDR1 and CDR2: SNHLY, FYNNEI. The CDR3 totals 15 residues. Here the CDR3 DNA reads TGTGCCAGCAGTGCGTCCCAACAGGGTTATTATGGCTACACCTTC. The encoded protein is CASSASQQGYYGYTF.

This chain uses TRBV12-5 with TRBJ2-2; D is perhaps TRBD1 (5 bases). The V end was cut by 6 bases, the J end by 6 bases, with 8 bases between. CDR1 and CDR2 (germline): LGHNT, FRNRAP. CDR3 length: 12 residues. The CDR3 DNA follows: TGTGCTAGTGGGCCGACAGCCGGGGAGCTGTTTTTT. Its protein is CASGPTAGELFF.

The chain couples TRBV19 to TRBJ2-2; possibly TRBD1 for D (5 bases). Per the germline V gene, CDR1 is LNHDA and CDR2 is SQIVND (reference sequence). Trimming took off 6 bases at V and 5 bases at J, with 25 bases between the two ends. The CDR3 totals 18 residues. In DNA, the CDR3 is TGTGCCAGTAGGGCGTTGATCGGAAACAGGCGTTTGACCGGGGAGCTGTTTTTT. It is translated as CASRALIGNRRLTGELFF. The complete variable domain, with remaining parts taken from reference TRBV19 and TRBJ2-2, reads DGGITQSPKYLFRKEGQNVTLSCEQNLNHDAMYWYRQDPGQGLRLIYYSQIVNDFQKGDIAEGYSVSREKKESFPLTVTSAQKNPTAFYLCASRALIGNRRLTGELFFGEGSRLTVL.

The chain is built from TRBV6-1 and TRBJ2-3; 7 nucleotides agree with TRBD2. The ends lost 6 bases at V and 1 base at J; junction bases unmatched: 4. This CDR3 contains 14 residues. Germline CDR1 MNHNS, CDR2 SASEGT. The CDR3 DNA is TGTGCCAGCAGCTTCCGGGGGGGCACAGATACGCAGTATTTT. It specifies CASSFRGGTDTQYF.

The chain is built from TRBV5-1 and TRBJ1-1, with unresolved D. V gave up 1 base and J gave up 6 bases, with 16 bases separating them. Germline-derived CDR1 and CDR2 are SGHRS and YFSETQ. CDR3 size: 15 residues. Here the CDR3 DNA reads TGCGCCAGCAGCTTGAACCCCAACAGTAACTCTGAAGCTTTCTTT. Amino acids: CASSLNPNSNSEAFF.